This note documents a single T cell receptor beta chain sequence. Subsets obtained from CD4+ cells comprised CD45RA+ naive and CD45RA-negative memory cells. The material for each subset, its genomic DNA, was split evenly across several immunoSEQ plates. Generated by immunoSEQ multiplex PCR, the TCRdb table keeps only in-frame clones and is missing some. In the table there are about 1 million clones, 60% to 80% of which are singletons. These data belong to a study of shared clonotypes between healthy human individuals. The sequencing sample was made of memory CD4+ T cells sorted from blood. Subset noted: CD45RA-negative fraction. The receptor's source is a man between 18 and 35 years old in good health.

The CDR3 DNA reads as TGTGCCAGCAGTCAAGGAGCCTCTGGGGCCAACGTCCTGACTTTC. It specifies CASSQGASGANVLTF. The V gene is TRBV7-9, the J gene TRBJ2-6; D is ambiguous. Trimming took off 6 bases at V and 0 bases at J, with 9 bases between the two ends. The V gene's germline CDR1 is SEHNR and CDR2 FQNEAQ (reference sequence). This CDR3 is 15 amino acids long.